The next 15 T cell receptor beta chains were all read from a single sample in a study of T cell changes during pregnancy in multiple sclerosis. Using immunoSEQ multiplex PCR, the repertoire was profiled, and TCRdb retains in-frame clones only, with some absent. The table shows 4,000 to 5,500 clones, with 70% to 85% occurring only once. The sequenced sample was CD8+ T cells from peripheral blood mononuclear cells, obtained in the second trimester of pregnancy. The receptor source for this set is a female donor in good health, enrolled as a control in a pregnancy study.

The V gene is TRBV7-9, the J gene TRBJ1-1; D remains unclear. CDR3 length: 13 amino acids. The V gene's germline CDR1 is SEHNR and CDR2 FQNEAQ (reference sequence). The germline V and J ends were trimmed by 2 bases and 1 base, with 5 bases remaining between them. Here the CDR3 DNA reads TGTGCCAGCAGCTTATTCGGGAACACTGAAGCTTTCTTT. Its translation is CASSLFGNTEAFF. Full variable domain (remainder filled in from reference TRBV7-9 and TRBJ1-1): DTGVSQNPRHKITKRGQNVTFRCDPISEHNRLYWYRQTLGQGPEFLTYFQNEAQLEKSRLLSDRFSAERPKGSFSTLEIQRTEQGDSAMYLCASSLFGNTEAFFGQGTRLTVV.

The chain has TRBV6-4 and TRBJ2-3, with D perhaps TRBD2 (5 bases). Between the trimmed V and J ends, which lost 5 bases and 0 bases, there was a span of 12 bases. Germline CDR1 is MRHNA and CDR2 is SNTAGT. This CDR3 has 15 amino acids. CDR3: CASSSEGQSTDTQYF. CDR3 DNA sequence: TGTGCCAGCAGTAGCGAGGGCCAAAGCACAGATACGCAGTATTTT.

This rearrangement joins TRBV7-9 to TRBJ2-7, with 8 bases lining up with TRBD2. Looked up from germline, CDR1 is SEHNR and CDR2 is FQNEAQ (reference sequence). The CDR3 contains 16 residues. J lost 2 bases, V lost 4 bases, and 10 bases had no gene match. Here the CDR3 reads CASSSSRLARPYEQYF. The CDR3 bases are TGTGCCAGCAGCTCTTCCCGACTAGCGCGACCCTACGAGCAGTACTTC. Combining the CDR3 with reference TRBV7-9 and TRBJ2-7 gives the whole variable domain DTGVSQNPRHKITKRGQNVTFRCDPISEHNRLYWYRQTLGQGPEFLTYFQNEAQLEKSRLLSDRFSAERPKGSFSTLEIQRTEQGDSAMYLCASSSSRLARPYEQYFGPGTRLTVT.

The chain joins TRBV6-5 to TRBJ2-5; maybe TRBD2 (6 bases). The V and J ends lost 5 bases and 1 base respectively, with 8 bases between them. The CDR3 totals 13 residues. Germline loops: CDR1 MNHEY, CDR2 SVGAGI. This CDR3 reads CASSPGVQETQYF. The CDR3 bases are TGTGCCAGCAGTCCGGGGGTCCAAGAGACCCAGTACTTC.

The chain recombines TRBV2 with TRBJ1-1; 7 bases match TRBD1. CDR1 and CDR2 from the germline V gene are SNHLY and FYNNEI. V dropped 3 bases and J dropped 4; count of bases not matched to a gene: 14. This CDR3 has 17 amino acids. This CDR3 is CASSDQGVKAVVTEAFF. CDR3 nucleotide sequence: TGTGCCAGCAGTGACCAGGGGGTGAAAGCGGTGGTCACTGAAGCTTTCTTT.

This clone was seen only once. The chain is built from TRBV9 and TRBJ2-3, with 12 bases fitting TRBD2. CDR1 and CDR2 (germline): SGDLS, YYNGEE. The CDR3 covers 16 residues. After removal of 7 bases from V and 7 bases from J, the junction contained 13 bases not matched to a gene. DNA of the CDR3: TGTGCCAGCTCTCTCGGTAGGACTAGCGGGACACATACGCAGTATTTT. It is translated as CASSLGRTSGTHTQYF.

The gene calls are TRBV6-5 and TRBJ2-7, with 7 nucleotides matching TRBD2. The CDR3 covers 15 residues. CDR1 and CDR2 from the germline V gene are MNHEY and SVGAGI. V was clipped by 2 bases and J by 2 bases; unmatched bases: 6. The CDR3 loop reads CASSYRGGRAYEQYF. The CDR3 DNA reads TGTGCCAGCAGTTACAGGGGAGGGAGAGCCTACGAGCAGTACTTC.

V is TRBV23-1 and J is TRBJ2-1, with TRBD2 matching over 9 bases. TRBV23-1 carries the ORF label, with uncertain function. The CDR3 is 17 amino acids. J was trimmed by 8 bases and V by 1 base; bases with no gene match: 12. Written as DNA, the CDR3 is TGCGCCAGCAGTCAATTCCTCGCGGGAGGGCTCTCGGATGAGCAGTTCTTC. It is translated as CASSQFLAGGLSDEQFF.

The V and J genes are TRBV11-3 and TRBJ2-1; 9 bases are a match to TRBD1. The CDR3 is 15 residues long. The germline CDR1 and CDR2 sequences are SGHNT and YENEEA. V lost 1 base, J lost 6 bases, and 4 bases stayed unmatched. The CDR3: CASSLGPTGGNEQFF. The CDR3 DNA sequence: TGTGCCAGCAGCTTAGGTCCGACAGGGGGCAATGAGCAGTTCTTC. Full variable domain (remainder filled in from reference TRBV11-3 and TRBJ2-1): EAGVVQSPRYKIIEKKQPVAFWCNPISGHNTLYWYLQNLGQGPELLIRYENEEAVDDSQLPKDRFSAERLKGVDSTLKIQPAELGDSAVYLCASSLGPTGGNEQFFGPGTRLTVL.

The V call is TRBV13, the J call TRBJ2-3; TRBD1 might be the D (6 bases). Germline assignment: CDR1 PRHDT and CDR2 FYEKMQ (reference sequence). The V end lost 5 bases, the J end lost 0 bases, and 12 bases lay between the germline ends. The CDR3 contains 15 residues. CDR3 sequence reads: CASSTRTDSTDTQYF. The CDR3 nucleotides read TGTGCCAGCAGCACACGGACAGATAGCACAGATACGCAGTATTTT.

The genes are TRBV27 and TRBJ2-1; 12 bases align to TRBD2. V was pared by 2 bases and J by 6 bases, with 11 bases of the junction left unmatched. This CDR3 region has 18 residues. Germline V gene data show CDR1 as MNHEY and CDR2 as SMNVEV (reference sequence). The CDR3 DNA follows: TGTGCCAGCAGTTTACCGACTAGCGGGAGAAGGAGTGGCAATGAGCAGTTCTTC. The encoded protein is CASSLPTSGRRSGNEQFF.

This clone was seen a few times. This chain links TRBV6-4 with TRBJ2-3, with 7 bases fitting TRBD1. The germline V gene has CDR1 MRHNA and CDR2 SNTAGT. Trimming took 0 bases from V and 8 from J; bases not matched to a gene: 5. This CDR3 has 14 residues. The CDR3 is CASSDSGDSGTQYF. The CDR3 DNA reads TGTGCCAGCAGTGACTCGGGGGACAGCGGTACGCAGTATTTT.

This chain links TRBV9 with TRBJ2-2, with D tentatively TRBD2 (7 bases). V was trimmed by 3 bases and J by 4 bases, leaving 19 bases between them. The CDR3 consists of 17 residues. The germline gives CDR1 SGDLS, CDR2 YYNGEE. The CDR3 DNA reads TGTGCCAGCAGCGACATCGGAGGGGGGGTAAGCACCGGGGAGCTGTTTTTT. It specifies CASSDIGGGVSTGELFF.

The chain couples TRBV6-4 to TRBJ2-1; 10 nucleotides agree with TRBD2. Germline-derived CDR1 and CDR2 are MRHNA and SNTAGT. V was pared by 4 bases and J by 5 bases, with 5 bases of the junction left unmatched. CDR3 length equals 15 residues. CDR3 coding DNA: TGTGCCAGCAGTGCTCTAGCGGGAGTCAACAATGAGCAGTTCTTC. Amino acid sequence: CASSALAGVNNEQFF.

The chain uses TRBV29-1 and TRBJ2-1; D remains unclear. V gave up 3 bases and J gave up 3 bases, with 9 bases separating them. This CDR3 contains 13 residues. Germline-derived CDR1 and CDR2 are SQVTM and ANQGSEA. CDR3 protein: CSVDRTSYNEQFF. The CDR3 bases are TGCAGCGTTGACAGAACAAGCTACAATGAGCAGTTCTTC.